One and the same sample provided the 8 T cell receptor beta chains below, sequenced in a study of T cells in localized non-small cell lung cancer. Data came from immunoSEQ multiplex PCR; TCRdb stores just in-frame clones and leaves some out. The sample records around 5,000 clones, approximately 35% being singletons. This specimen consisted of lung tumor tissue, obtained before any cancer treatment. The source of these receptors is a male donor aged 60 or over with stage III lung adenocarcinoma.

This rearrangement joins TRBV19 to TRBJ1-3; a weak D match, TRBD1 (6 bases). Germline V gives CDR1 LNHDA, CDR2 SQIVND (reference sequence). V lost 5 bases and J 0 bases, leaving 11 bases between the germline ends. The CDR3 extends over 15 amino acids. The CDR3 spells CASSLRQVSGNTIYF. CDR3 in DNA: TGTGCCAGTAGTTTACGACAGGTCTCTGGAAACACCATATATTTT.

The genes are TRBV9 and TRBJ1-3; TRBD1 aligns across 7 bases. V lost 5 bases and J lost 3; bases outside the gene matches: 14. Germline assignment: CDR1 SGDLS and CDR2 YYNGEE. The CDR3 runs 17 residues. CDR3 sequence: CASSLSLRRGLGNTIYF. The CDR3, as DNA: TGTGCCAGCAGTTTGTCTTTGCGTAGGGGGCTTGGAAACACCATATATTTT. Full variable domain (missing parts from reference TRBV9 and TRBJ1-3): DSGVTQTPKHLITATGQRVTLRCSPRSGDLSVYWYQQSLDQGLQFLIQYYNGEERAKGNILERFSAQQFPDLHSELNLSSLELGDSALYFCASSLSLRRGLGNTIYFGEGSWLTVV.

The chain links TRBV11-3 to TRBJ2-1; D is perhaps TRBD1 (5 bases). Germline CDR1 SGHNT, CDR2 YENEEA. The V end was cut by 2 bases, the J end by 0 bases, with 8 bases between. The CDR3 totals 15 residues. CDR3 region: CASSLQGHSYNEQFF. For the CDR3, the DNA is TGTGCCAGCAGCTTACAAGGACACTCCTACAATGAGCAGTTCTTC.

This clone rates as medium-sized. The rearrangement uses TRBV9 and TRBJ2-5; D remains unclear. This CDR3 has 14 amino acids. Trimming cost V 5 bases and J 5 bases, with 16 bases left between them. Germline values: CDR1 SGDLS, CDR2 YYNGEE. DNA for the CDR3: TGTGCCAGCAGTTCCCGGGCCCCAAGGGAGACCCAGTACTTC. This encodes CASSSRAPRETQYF.

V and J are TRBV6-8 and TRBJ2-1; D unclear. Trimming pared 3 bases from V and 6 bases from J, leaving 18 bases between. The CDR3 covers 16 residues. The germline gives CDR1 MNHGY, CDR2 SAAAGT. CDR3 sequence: CASSYIPSHSVNEQFF. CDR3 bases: TGTGCCAGCAGTTATATCCCCTCACACAGTGTCAATGAGCAGTTCTTC.

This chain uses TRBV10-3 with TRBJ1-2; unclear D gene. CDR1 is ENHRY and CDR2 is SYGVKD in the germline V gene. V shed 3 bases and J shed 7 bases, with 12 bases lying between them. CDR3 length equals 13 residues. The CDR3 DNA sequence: TGTGCCATCAGTGAAGGAAAGGCGGGTGGCTACACCTTC. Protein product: CAISEGKAGGYTF.

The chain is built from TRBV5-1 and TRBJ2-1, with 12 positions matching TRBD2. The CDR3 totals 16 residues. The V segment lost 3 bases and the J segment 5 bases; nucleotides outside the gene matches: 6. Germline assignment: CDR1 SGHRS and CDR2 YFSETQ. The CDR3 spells CASSSLLAGGNNEQFF. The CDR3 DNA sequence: TGCGCCAGCAGCTCCCTTCTAGCGGGAGGGAACAATGAGCAGTTCTTC.

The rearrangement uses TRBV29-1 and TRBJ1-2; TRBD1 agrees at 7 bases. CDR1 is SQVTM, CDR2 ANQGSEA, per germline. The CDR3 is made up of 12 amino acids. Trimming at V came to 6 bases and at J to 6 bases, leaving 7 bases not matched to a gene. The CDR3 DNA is TGCAGCGTACCAGGGACAGCTAATGGCTACACCTTC. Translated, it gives CSVPGTANGYTF.